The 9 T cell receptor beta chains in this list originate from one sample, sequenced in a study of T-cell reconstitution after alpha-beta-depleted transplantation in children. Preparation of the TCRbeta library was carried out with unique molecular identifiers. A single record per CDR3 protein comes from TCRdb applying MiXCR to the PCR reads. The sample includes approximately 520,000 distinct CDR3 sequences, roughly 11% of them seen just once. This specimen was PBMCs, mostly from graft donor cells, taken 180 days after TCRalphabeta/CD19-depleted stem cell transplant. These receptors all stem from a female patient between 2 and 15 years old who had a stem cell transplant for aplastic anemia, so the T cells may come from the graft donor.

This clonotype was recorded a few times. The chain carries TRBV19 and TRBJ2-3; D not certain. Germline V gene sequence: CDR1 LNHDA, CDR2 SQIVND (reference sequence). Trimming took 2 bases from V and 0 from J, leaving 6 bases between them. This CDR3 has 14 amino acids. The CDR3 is CASSIRSSTDTQYF. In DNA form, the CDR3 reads TGTGCCAGTAGTATACGGAGTAGCACAGATACGCAGTATTTT.

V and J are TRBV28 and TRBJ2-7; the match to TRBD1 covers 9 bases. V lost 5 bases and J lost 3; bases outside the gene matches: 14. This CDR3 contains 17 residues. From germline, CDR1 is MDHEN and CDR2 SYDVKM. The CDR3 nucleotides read TGTGCCAGCAGTGATGACCCTTGGGACAGGGAGAACTACGAGCAGTACTTC. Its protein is CASSDDPWDRENYEQYF.

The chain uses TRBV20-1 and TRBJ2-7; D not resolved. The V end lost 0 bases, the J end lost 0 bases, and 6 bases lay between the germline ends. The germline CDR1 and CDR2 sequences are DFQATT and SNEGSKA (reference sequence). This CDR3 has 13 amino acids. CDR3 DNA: TGCAGTGCTAGAGATCAGTACTCCTACGAGCAGTACGTC. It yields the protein CSARDQYSYEQYV.

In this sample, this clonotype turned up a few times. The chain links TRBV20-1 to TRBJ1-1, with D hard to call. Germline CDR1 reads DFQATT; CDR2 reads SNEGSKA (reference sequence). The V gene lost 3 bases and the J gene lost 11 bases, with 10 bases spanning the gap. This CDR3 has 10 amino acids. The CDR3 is CSASGDWAFF. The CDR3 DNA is TGCAGTGCTAGCGGGGATTGGGCTTTCTTT.

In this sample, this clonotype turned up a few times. The CDR3, as DNA: TGTGCCAGCAGGGGAAGCGAGGGATCCTTCTCTGGAAACACCATATATTTT. This sequence encodes CASRGSEGSFSGNTIYF. The gene calls are TRBV28 and TRBJ1-3; D not resolved. This CDR3 contains 17 residues. V gave up 6 bases and J gave up 0 bases, with 18 bases separating them. CDR1 is MDHEN, CDR2 SYDVKM, per germline.

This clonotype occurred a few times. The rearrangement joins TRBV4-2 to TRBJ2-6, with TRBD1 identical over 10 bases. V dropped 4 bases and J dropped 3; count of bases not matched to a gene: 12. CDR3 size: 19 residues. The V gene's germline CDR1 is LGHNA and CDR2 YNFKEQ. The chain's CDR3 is CASSRDGTGVYYGANVLTF. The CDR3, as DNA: TGTGCCAGCAGCCGGGACGGGACAGGGGTTTATTATGGGGCCAACGTCCTGACTTTC.

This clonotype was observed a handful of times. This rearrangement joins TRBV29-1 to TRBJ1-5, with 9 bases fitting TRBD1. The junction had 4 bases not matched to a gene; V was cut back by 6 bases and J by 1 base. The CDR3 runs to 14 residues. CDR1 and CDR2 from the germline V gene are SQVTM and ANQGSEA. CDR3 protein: CSVGDRVSNQPQHF. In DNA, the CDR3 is TGCAGCGTCGGGGACAGGGTGAGCAATCAGCCCCAGCATTTT.

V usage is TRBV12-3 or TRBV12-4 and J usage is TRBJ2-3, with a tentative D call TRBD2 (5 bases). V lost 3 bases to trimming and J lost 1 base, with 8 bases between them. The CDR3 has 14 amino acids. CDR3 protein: CASSFSRGTDTQYF. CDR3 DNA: TGTGCCAGCAGTTTCTCGCGGGGCACAGATACGCAGTATTTT.

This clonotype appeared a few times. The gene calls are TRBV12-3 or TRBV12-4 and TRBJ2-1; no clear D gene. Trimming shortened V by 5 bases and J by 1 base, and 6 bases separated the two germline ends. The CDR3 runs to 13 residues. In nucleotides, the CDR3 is TGTGCCAGCAGTAAGATTTCCTACAATGAGCAGTTCTTC. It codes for CASSKISYNEQFF.